Listed here is a single TCR beta chain. Original processing notes: Nucleated cell counts were estimated from reference gene primer amplification. Measured with immunoSEQ multiplex PCR; TCRdb has only the in-frame clones, and not every one. Clone size and the V and J calls come from that table; the DNA yielded D and trimming. The sample has 13,000 to 15,000 clones; around four fifths are singletons. The sample comes from a study of blood T cell repertoires in COVID-19. In the study overall: Samples representing acute and convalescent COVID-19 were sourced from the United States, Italy and Spain. T cells, B-cell-depleted T cells, or PBMCs provided the cDNA or gDNA that served as material.

CDR1 is MNHEY and CDR2 is SMNVEV in the germline V gene (reference sequence). This CDR3 is built from 16 residues. V lost 6 bases and J lost 1; bases outside the gene matches: 10. The rearrangement links TRBV27 to TRBJ2-5, with 8 bases aligning to TRBD1. Sequencing was carried out using peripheral blood. This TCR was recovered from a woman between 55 and 75 years old with acute or convalescent COVID-19. The CDR3 coding sequence is TGTGCCAGCAGCTCAGGACGCGGACAGGGCCAAGAGACCCAGTACTTC. It encodes CASSSGRGQGQETQYF.